Following are 21 T cell receptor beta chains from one sample sequenced in a study of patients and donors after allogeneic stem cell transplantation. TCRdb reprocessed the RT-PCR reads via MiXCR and lists one record per CDR3 protein. This sample has 90,000 to 120,000 distinct CDR3 sequences, with roughly 37% found just once. Sequencing input: blood, either unsorted or a sorted T cell fraction (not recorded which). The receptor source for this set is a human donor who was either an allogeneic HSCT recipient or a stem cell or donor lymphocyte infusion donor (not recorded which). It is not recorded whose cells these are; they may come from a transplant donor.

The table lists this clonotype with a few counts. V gene TRBV10-3 combines with J gene TRBJ2-7; D is possibly TRBD1 (6 bases). Germline CDR1 ENHRY, CDR2 SYGVKD. The germline V and J ends were trimmed by 6 bases and 5 bases, with 8 bases remaining between them. This CDR3 comprises 11 residues. The CDR3 here is CAIRKGDEQYF. In nucleotides, the CDR3 is TGTGCCATCAGGAAGGGGGACGAGCAGTACTTC.

The chain is built from TRBV9 and TRBJ2-1; a possible D gene is TRBD1 (6 bases). CDR1 and CDR2 (germline): SGDLS, YYNGEE. CDR3 length: 16 amino acids. V was cut by 4 bases and J by 0 bases, with 14 bases left in between. The CDR3 nucleotides read TGTGCCAGCAGCACCCTCGGACAGAGCTCCTACAATGAGCAGTTCTTC. Translation: CASSTLGQSSYNEQFF.

This clonotype was found a few times. This rearrangement joins TRBV6-6 to TRBJ1-1; no definite D call. CDR1 is MNHNY, CDR2 SVGAGI, per germline (reference sequence). Trimming took 6 bases from V and 0 from J, leaving 8 bases between them. The CDR3 consists of 13 residues. CDR3 nucleotides: TGTGCCAGCAGCGATATCATGAACACTGAAGCTTTCTTT. The encoded protein is CASSDIMNTEAFF.

V gene TRBV24-1 combines with J gene TRBJ2-7; 14 positions match TRBD2. Germline V lookup: CDR1 KGHDR, CDR2 SFDVKD. This CDR3 region has 17 residues. V lost 3 bases to trimming and J lost 2 bases; unmatched junction nucleotides: 5. The CDR3 loop is CATSDETSGRVTYEQYF. The DNA for the CDR3 is TGTGCCACCAGTGATGAGACTAGCGGGAGGGTTACCTACGAGCAGTACTTC.

The chain is built from TRBV20-1 and TRBJ2-7, with 11 positions matching TRBD2. Germline assignment: CDR1 DFQATT and CDR2 SNEGSKA (reference sequence). The CDR3 consists of 14 residues. After removal of 5 bases from V and 0 bases from J, the junction contained 3 bases not matched to a gene. CDR3 DNA sequence: TGCAGTGCTGTTAGCGGGAGGGCCTCCTACGAGCAGTACTTC. Amino acid sequence: CSAVSGRASYEQYF.

This clonotype was seen more than once but under ten times. The rearrangement links TRBV18 to TRBJ1-2; possible D gene TRBD1, 5 bases. CDR1 and CDR2 (germline): KGHSH, LQKENI. V was trimmed by 1 base and J by 4 bases, leaving 13 bases between them. There are 15 residues in the CDR3. The CDR3 protein is CASSPLDGGAYGYTF. The CDR3 coding sequence is TGTGCCAGCTCACCACTGGACGGAGGGGCCTATGGCTACACCTTC. Using reference TRBV18 and TRBJ1-2 for the parts outside the CDR3, the full variable domain is NAGVMQNPRHLVRRRGQEARLRCSPMKGHSHVYWYRQLPEEGLKFMVYLQKENIIDESGMPKERFSAEFPKEGPSILRIQQVVRGDSAAYFCASSPLDGGAYGYTFGSGTRLTVV.

The V gene is TRBV10-3, the J gene TRBJ1-3; D call uncertain. Germline CDR1 is ENHRY and CDR2 is SYGVKD. This CDR3 is 14 amino acids long. V was cut by 2 bases and J by 0 bases, with 5 bases left in between. The DNA for the CDR3 is TGTGCCATCAGTGAGGCCTACTCTGGAAACACCATATATTTT. This gives the protein CAISEAYSGNTIYF.

This clonotype was observed a few times. The V call is TRBV7-9, the J call TRBJ2-7, with TRBD2 matching over 16 bases. The CDR3 sequence is 17 residues long. The germline CDR1 and CDR2 sequences are SEHNR and FQNEAQ (reference sequence). V lost 5 bases and J lost 2; bases outside the gene matches: 6. CDR3 DNA sequence: TGTGCCAGCAGCCCCTTGGGACTAGCGGGAGGGCCCTACGAGCAGTACTTC. Translated, it gives CASSPLGLAGGPYEQYF.

This chain connects TRBV20-1 to TRBJ2-7, with 7 bases lining up with TRBD2. This CDR3 spans 18 amino acids. Germline V gene lookup returns CDR1 DFQATT and CDR2 SNEGSKA (reference sequence). V dropped 2 bases and J dropped 0; count of bases not matched to a gene: 16. The CDR3 nucleotides read TGCAGTGCTAGACCCTATCGGGGAGCGGGATTAAGCTCCTACGAGCAGTACTTC. Translation: CSARPYRGAGLSSYEQYF.

The V and J genes are TRBV20-1 and TRBJ2-7; D could derive from TRBD1 or TRBD2 (5 bases each). CDR1 and CDR2 (germline): DFQATT, SNEGSKA (reference sequence). The CDR3 runs 14 residues. With 5 bases removed from V and 0 bases from J, the gap between germline ends came to 14 bases. CDR3 bases: TGCAGTGCTCATCGGGGCGGGTACTCCTACGAGCAGTACTTC. Encoded protein: CSAHRGGYSYEQYF.

This clonotype was found a few times. The chain carries TRBV19 and TRBJ1-1, with unresolved D. Germline V gives CDR1 LNHDA, CDR2 SQIVND (reference sequence). The CDR3 covers 12 residues. Between the trimmed V and J ends, which lost 10 bases and 3 bases, there was a span of 12 bases. The CDR3 DNA reads as TGTGCCACCGCGGACCCGTACACTGAAGCTTTCTTT. The encoded protein is CATADPYTEAFF.

The chain employs TRBV5-5 and TRBJ2-7; D perhaps matches TRBD1 (6 bases). Germline V gene sequence: CDR1 SGHKS, CDR2 YYEKEE (reference sequence). This CDR3 is 17 amino acids long. V shed 5 bases and J shed 2 bases, with 23 bases lying between them. The CDR3 reads CASRRGSATGDTYEQYF. CDR3 sequence (DNA): TGTGCCAGCAGGAGGGGGAGTGCGACAGGTGATACCTACGAGCAGTACTTC.

The V and J genes are TRBV11-3 and TRBJ2-1; 13 bases match TRBD2. Germline V gene lookup returns CDR1 SGHNT and CDR2 YENEEA. This CDR3 region has 16 residues. The junction had 1 base not matched to a gene; V was cut back by 1 base and J by 4 bases. The CDR3 nucleotides are TGTGCCAGCAGCTTAGGGGGACTAGCGGGATACAATGAGCAGTTCTTC. Translating gives CASSLGGLAGYNEQFF.

The chain joins TRBV20-1 to TRBJ2-2; D call uncertain. The CDR3 length is 11 residues. Deletions cut 3 bases from V and 7 bases from J, with 6 bases between. The germline V gene encodes CDR1 DFQATT and CDR2 SNEGSKA (reference sequence). CDR3 loop: CSASRVGELFF. The CDR3 bases are TGCAGTGCTAGCCGGGTCGGGGAGCTGTTTTTT.

This chain uses TRBV5-5 with TRBJ1-2; D ambiguous. The CDR3 spans 15 residues. Germline values: CDR1 SGHKS, CDR2 YYEKEE (reference sequence). V was shortened by 2 bases and J by 4 bases, with 15 bases between the two germline ends. The CDR3 nucleotides are TGTGCCAGCAGCTTCTCCCGCGCCTGGACCTATGGCTACACCTTC. As protein: CASSFSRAWTYGYTF.

The sample holds a few counts of this clonotype. This rearrangement joins TRBV6-2 or TRBV6-3 to TRBJ2-7; D is uncertain. The CDR3 contains 11 residues. Germline CDR1 reads MNHEY; CDR2 reads SVGEGT. Trimming removed 6 bases from V and 4 bases from J, with 7 bases in between. The CDR3 DNA reads as TGTGCCAGCAGAGACGGATACGAGCAGTACTTC. Translation: CASRDGYEQYF.

This clonotype was observed a few times. The J gene is TRBJ1-1, the V gene TRBV15; D might be TRBD1 (5 bases). V lost 0 bases and J lost 7, with 6 bases in between. The CDR3 is made up of 12 amino acids. In germline, CDR1 is LNHNV, CDR2 YYDKDF (reference sequence). The CDR3 here is CATSREGGEAFF. The CDR3 DNA follows: TGTGCCACCAGCAGAGAGGGGGGTGAAGCTTTCTTT.

This clonotype has a handful of counts. J is TRBJ1-4 and V is TRBV12-3 or TRBV12-4; no reliable D call. The CDR3 totals 12 residues. V gave up 5 bases and J gave up 6 bases, with 7 bases separating them. DNA of the CDR3: TGTGCCAGCAGTCCTAATTATGAAAAACTGTTTTTT. This gives the protein CASSPNYEKLFF.

This clonotype has a handful of counts. This sequence joins TRBV15 and TRBJ2-1; no reliable D call. The CDR3 has 18 amino acids. Trimming stripped 0 bases from V and 1 base from J, with 16 bases between. Germline assignment: CDR1 LNHNV and CDR2 YYDKDF (reference sequence). CDR3 sequence: CATSRDNFAEFSYNEQFF. CDR3 sequence (DNA): TGTGCCACCAGCAGAGATAATTTTGCGGAATTTTCCTACAATGAGCAGTTCTTC.

This clonotype was observed a handful of times. The chain employs TRBV27 and TRBJ1-1, with no clear D. The CDR3 consists of 13 residues. Germline-derived CDR1 and CDR2 are MNHEY and SMNVEV (reference sequence). Trimming stripped 0 bases from V and 5 bases from J, with 7 bases between. The CDR3 DNA reads TGTGCCAGCAGTTTATCCCGTAGTACTGAAGCTTTCTTT. Translation: CASSLSRSTEAFF.

The V call is TRBV7-9, the J call TRBJ2-1; no clear D gene. The CDR3 has 15 amino acids. The germline CDR1 and CDR2 sequences are SEHNR and FQNEAQ (reference sequence). Between the trimmed V and J ends, which lost 5 bases and 7 bases, there was a span of 18 bases. DNA for the CDR3: TGTGCCAGCAGCACCGACGCAACGGGTAGGAATGAGCAGTTCTTC. Amino acids: CASSTDATGRNEQFF.